Listed below are T cell receptor beta chains from one sample, sequenced in a study of blood T cell repertoires in COVID-19. TCRdb's table, derived via immunoSEQ multiplex PCR, lists solely in-frame clones and lacks some. There are about 150,000 clones in the sample; about 78% occur only once, and 9.5% to 12% lies in the top ten. Material for sequencing was peripheral blood. All receptors come from a man in his 60s who had recovered from COVID-19. Both conserved end residues are part of each CDR3. The listing skips clone size in some rows; elsewhere it reads once, few, many or a size class.

TRBV18	TRBJ2-1	.	CASSPDRGEQFF
TRBV5-8	TRBJ1-6	.	CASSSGWSPLHF
TRBV6-1	TRBJ1-6	once	CASSQAGKSPLHF
TRBV21-1	TRBJ1-6	.	CASRTSRGPGGNSPLHF
TRBV19	TRBJ1-2	.	CASSIDRPGQAYTF
TRBV7-3	TRBJ1-6	few	CASSFGTVGSPLHF
TRBV6-2/TRBV6-3	TRBJ1-4	once	CASSYDGLSNEKLFF
TRBV4-1	TRBJ2-2	.	CASSHRPGQGMNTGELFF
TRBV5-1	TRBJ1-3	.	CASSAENGNTIYF
TRBV7-9	TRBJ2-3	.	CASSLVVGGTQYF
TRBV28	TRBJ1-6	few	CASILQGNSPLHF
TRBV6-2/TRBV6-3	TRBJ2-3	.	CASSYPRGLQADTQYF
TRBV4-2	TRBJ2-7	.	CASSQDIQGASYEQYF
TRBV5-4	TRBJ1-2	few	CASSLVGQGRGYTF
TRBV7-2	TRBJ1-6	.	CASSWGDASPLHF
TRBV18	TRBJ2-7	.	CASSPAGGSYEQYF
TRBV19	TRBJ1-2	.	CASSWSGSSYGYTF
TRBV5-1	TRBJ2-7	.	CASSLTGDSPYEQYF
TRBV2	TRBJ2-7	.	CASSEASGLVGHEQYF